This passage covers 10 T cell receptor beta chains from one sample sequenced in a study of blood T cell repertoires in COVID-19. Produced via immunoSEQ multiplex PCR; TCRdb's table is partial and in-frame only. Here the sample spans about 180,000 clones, approximately 85% being singletons. The material sequenced was PBMCs or T cells enriched from blood (not recorded which). The receptors derive from a woman aged 18-29 years who had recovered from COVID-19.

The gene calls are TRBV28 and TRBJ1-5; 11 bases align to TRBD1. Trimming took 3 bases from V and 7 from J; bases not matched to a gene: 2. This CDR3 is built from 14 residues. Per germline, CDR1 MDHEN and CDR2 SYDVKM. CDR3 residues: CASSLWDRGQPQHF. CDR3 DNA sequence: TGTGCCAGCAGTTTGTGGGACAGGGGGCAGCCCCAGCATTTT.

J is TRBJ1-6 and V is TRBV18, with 7 bases lining up with TRBD1. The length of the CDR3 is 14 residues. Germline CDR1 reads KGHSH; CDR2 reads LQKENI. Losses at the gene ends were 2 bases for V and 7 bases for J; bases not matched to a gene: 2. CDR3 in amino acids: CASSPDRVNSPLHF. DNA for the CDR3: TGTGCCAGCTCACCAGACAGGGTAAATTCACCCCTCCACTTT.

Only one count was recorded for this clone. This chain connects TRBV27 to TRBJ2-5, with a possible D match to TRBD2 (6 bases). The germline V and J ends were trimmed by 5 bases and 5 bases, with 21 bases remaining between them. The CDR3 sequence is 16 residues long. CDR1 and CDR2 from the germline V gene are MNHEY and SMNVEV (reference sequence). This chain's CDR3 is CASSPSSGSSGETQYF. Here the CDR3 DNA reads TGTGCCAGCAGTCCTTCCTCCGGATCGAGCGGGGAGACCCAGTACTTC.

J is TRBJ2-1 and V is TRBV19; the D gene is possibly TRBD2 (6 bases). This CDR3 spans 15 amino acids. Per germline, CDR1 LNHDA and CDR2 SQIVND (reference sequence). Trimming cost V 2 bases and J 8 bases, with 16 bases left between them. The CDR3 coding sequence is TGTGCCAGTAGTATAATGAGCGGGCGGGGCTATGAGCAGTTCTTC. It codes for CASSIMSGRGYEQFF.

The chain combines TRBV4-1 with TRBJ1-2; a possible D gene is TRBD1 (6 bases). The CDR3 covers 13 residues. Germline V CDR1 and CDR2: MGHRA, YSYEKL. Trimming stripped 3 bases from V and 3 bases from J, with 8 bases between. The CDR3 loop reads CASSQDSYYGYTF. The DNA of the CDR3 is TGCGCCAGCAGCCAGGACAGTTACTATGGCTACACCTTC.

V usage is TRBV29-1 and J usage is TRBJ2-5; 8 bases fit TRBD2. V shed 5 bases and J 5 bases; nucleotides not matched to a gene: 10. Germline CDR1 is SQVTM and CDR2 is ANQGSEA. This CDR3 spans 14 amino acids. The CDR3 loop reads CSVNFGTRRETQYF. The DNA for the CDR3 is TGCAGCGTTAATTTCGGGACTAGACGGGAGACCCAGTACTTC. The entire variable domain, with the rest obtained from reference TRBV29-1 and TRBJ2-5, is as follows: SAVISQKPSRDICQRGTSLTIQCQVDSQVTMMFWYRQQPGQSLTLIATANQGSEATYESGFVIDKFPISRPNLTFSTLTVSNMSPEDSSIYLCSVNFGTRRETQYFGPGTRLLVL.

The rearrangement uses TRBV28 and TRBJ1-2; no clear D. Trimming cost V 9 bases and J 6 bases, with 17 bases left between them. The CDR3 loop spans 13 amino acids. CDR1 and CDR2 from the germline V gene are MDHEN and SYDVKM. CDR3 in DNA: TGTGCCAGAGACCCTAGCTGGGAGAATGGCTACACCTTC. As protein: CARDPSWENGYTF.

The J gene is TRBJ2-5, the V gene TRBV20-1, with D hard to call. The CDR3 consists of 9 residues. The germline V gene has CDR1 DFQATT and CDR2 SNEGSKA (reference sequence). The V end was cut by 5 bases, the J end by 4 bases, with 2 bases between. CDR3 loop: CSALETQYF. The DNA for the CDR3 is TGCAGTGCTCTAGAGACCCAGTACTTC.

The chain uses TRBV7-8 and TRBJ1-2; D is uncertain. The CDR3 is made up of 17 amino acids. Per germline, CDR1 SGHVS and CDR2 FQNEAQ. V shed 5 bases and J shed 4 bases, with 23 bases lying between them. CDR3 nucleotide sequence: TGTGCCAGCAGCCCATACCTTGACATTCAGGCCCCCTATGGCTACACCTTC. It translates to CASSPYLDIQAPYGYTF.

This sequence joins TRBV4-1 and TRBJ2-5; possible D gene TRBD2, 6 bases. CDR1 MGHRA and CDR2 YSYEKL come from the germline V gene. CDR3 length: 15 residues. V lost 2 bases, J lost 2 bases, and 12 bases lay in between. The CDR3 region is CASSQLTGGQETQYF. In DNA, the CDR3 is TGCGCCAGCAGCCAACTTACAGGAGGGCAAGAGACCCAGTACTTC.